The 21 T cell receptor beta chains reported below all come from one sample, sequenced in a study of CD8 T cells in ankylosing spondylitis. TCRdb independently ran MiXCR on the 5' RACE reads; one entry per CDR3 protein. The repertoire includes about 200,000 distinct CDR3 sequences, 9.5% to 15% of them detected once, and 16% sits in the top ten. Sequences were obtained from blood, either unsorted or a sorted T cell fraction (not recorded which). These receptors were obtained from a male donor with ankylosing spondylitis or in good health (not recorded which).

The rearrangement links TRBV5-3 to TRBJ1-1; 7 nucleotides align to TRBD1. TRBV5-3 falls under the ORF class, with uncertain function. V dropped 5 bases and J dropped 1; count of bases not matched to a gene: 5. This CDR3 has 14 amino acids. Written as DNA, the CDR3 is TGTGCCAGAAGGGGGACAGAGAAGAACACTGAAGCTTTCTTT. It codes for CARRGTEKNTEAFF.

The V and J genes are TRBV12-3 or TRBV12-4 and TRBJ2-1; D is perhaps TRBD2 (6 bases). The CDR3 has 15 amino acids. V was shortened by 3 bases and J by 8 bases, with 17 bases between the two germline ends. The DNA for the CDR3 is TGTGCCAGCAGTTTCCCTGGAGGGAGTCGCGATGAGCAGTTCTTC. Protein product: CASSFPGGSRDEQFF.

This clonotype was counted a few times. The chain employs TRBV4-1 and TRBJ2-7; D is undetermined. The germline V and J ends were trimmed by 0 bases and 0 bases, with 6 bases remaining between them. The V gene's germline CDR1 is MGHRA and CDR2 YSYEKL. The CDR3 extends over 14 amino acids. The DNA for the CDR3 is TGCGCCAGCAGCCAAGAACAGTCCTCCTACGAGCAGTACTTC. Its protein is CASSQEQSSYEQYF.

Ten or more counts support this clonotype. V is TRBV5-1 and J is TRBJ2-2, with unresolved D. CDR1 is SGHRS, CDR2 YFSETQ, per germline. The CDR3 runs to 14 residues. With 0 bases removed from V and 2 bases from J, the gap between germline ends came to 5 bases. The CDR3 spells CASSLELNTGELFF. CDR3 nucleotides: TGCGCCAGCAGCTTGGAACTCAACACCGGGGAGCTGTTTTTT.

This clonotype has a handful of counts. The rearrangement joins TRBV10-3 to TRBJ2-5; 12 nucleotides match TRBD2. The CDR3 loop spans 15 amino acids. The germline gives CDR1 ENHRY, CDR2 SYGVKD. V gave up 7 bases and J gave up 3 bases; unmatched junction bases: 6. The CDR3 DNA reads as TGTGCCATCACTCCGGGACTAGCGGGTGAAGAGACCCAGTACTTC. Its protein product is CAITPGLAGEETQYF.

The V call is TRBV18, the J call TRBJ1-2; possible D gene TRBD1, 6 bases. The V end lost 3 bases, the J end lost 3 bases, and 14 bases lay between the germline ends. The germline CDR1 and CDR2 sequences are KGHSH and LQKENI. The CDR3 runs 15 residues. The DNA for the CDR3 is TGTGCCAGCTCACCCTCGTGGGGGCTCGACTATGGCTACACCTTC. Translated, it gives CASSPSWGLDYGYTF.

This clonotype was seen a few times. The V and J genes are TRBV6-5 and TRBJ2-1; D gene ambiguous. Germline assignment: CDR1 MNHEY and CDR2 SVGAGI. CDR3 length: 14 residues. V gave up 0 bases and J gave up 5 bases, with 8 bases separating them. The CDR3 DNA sequence: TGTGCCAGCAGTTACTCGGACCAAAACAATGAGCAGTTCTTC. Translation: CASSYSDQNNEQFF.

The chain carries TRBV6-4 and TRBJ2-5; D gene uncertain. In germline, CDR1 is MRHNA, CDR2 SNTAGT. The CDR3 has 13 amino acids. Trimming shortened V by 6 bases and J by 2 bases, and 10 bases separated the two germline ends. CDR3: CASSPGPQETQYF. CDR3 in DNA: TGTGCCAGCAGCCCCGGTCCTCAAGAGACCCAGTACTTC.

Ten or more counts support this clonotype. The chain combines TRBV29-1 with TRBJ2-7; 7 bases agree with TRBD2. Looked up from germline, CDR1 is SQVTM and CDR2 is ANQGSEA. The CDR3 spans 14 residues. With 5 bases clipped from V and 6 bases from J, the junction kept 13 bases outside the gene matches. CDR3: CSVLSGGLRSEQYF. CDR3 coding DNA: TGCAGCGTTTTATCCGGGGGACTAAGATCCGAGCAGTACTTC.

The chain couples TRBV6-5 to TRBJ2-7; D unclear. Germline V gives CDR1 MNHEY, CDR2 SVGAGI. Trimming stripped 5 bases from V and 2 bases from J, with 10 bases between. CDR3 length equals 13 residues. The CDR3 is CASSLTGAYEQYF. The CDR3 DNA sequence: TGTGCCAGCAGTCTAACTGGAGCCTACGAGCAGTACTTC.

This clonotype was seen a handful of times. The rearrangement joins TRBV7-8 to TRBJ2-2; TRBD1 might be the D (5 bases). This CDR3 spans 14 amino acids. V lost 6 bases and J 6 bases, leaving 14 bases between the germline ends. Germline V gene sequence: CDR1 SGHVS, CDR2 FQNEAQ. CDR3 DNA: TGTGCCAGCAGGTTCTTAGAAGGGGCCGGGGAGCTGTTTTTT. As protein: CASRFLEGAGELFF.

This clonotype was detected many times. The chain links TRBV25-1 to TRBJ1-2; D is uncertain. The CDR3 consists of 14 residues. Germline CDR1 reads MGHDK; CDR2 reads SYGVNS. V gave up 0 bases and J gave up 8 bases, with 13 bases separating them. The CDR3 DNA is TGTGCCAGCAGTGAATATAGGGCGGGGTCGGGCTACACCTTC. Its protein product is CASSEYRAGSGYTF.

This clonotype was seen a few times. The CDR3 DNA is TGTGCCAGCAGCTTGAGGAGGGCGAGTTACAATGAGCAGTTCTTC. Its translation: CASSLRRASYNEQFF. The chain recombines TRBV5-5 with TRBJ2-1; perhaps TRBD2 as D (6 bases). The CDR3 sequence is 15 residues long. Trimming took off 1 base at V and 4 bases at J, with 12 bases between the two ends. Germline V CDR1 and CDR2: SGHKS, YYEKEE (reference sequence).

J is TRBJ2-1 and V is TRBV12-3 or TRBV12-4, with TRBD2 matching over 11 bases. The CDR3 totals 16 residues. The ends lost 2 bases at V and 6 bases at J; junction bases unmatched: 6. In nucleotides, the CDR3 is TGTGCCAGCAGTTTATTACTAGCGGGGGCGGGCAATGAGCAGTTCTTC. Its protein is CASSLLLAGAGNEQFF.

The chain couples TRBV5-6 to TRBJ1-1; D perhaps matches TRBD1 (5 bases). The germline V gene has CDR1 SGHDT and CDR2 YYEEEE. V was pared by 0 bases and J by 1 base, with 13 bases between. CDR3 length equals 16 residues. CDR3 coding DNA: TGTGCCAGCAGCTTGGGGGGGGGAGGATCGAACACTGAAGCTTTCTTT. As protein: CASSLGGGGSNTEAFF. The entire variable domain, with the rest obtained from reference TRBV5-6 and TRBJ1-1, is as follows: DAGVTQSPTHLIKTRGQQVTLRCSPKSGHDTVSWYQQALGQGPQFIFQYYEEEERQRGNFPDRFSGHQFPNYSSELNVNALLLGDSALYLCASSLGGGGSNTEAFFGQGTRLTVV.

The V gene is TRBV12-5, the J gene TRBJ2-3; D might be TRBD1 (6 bases). There are 15 residues in the CDR3. The germline V gene has CDR1 LGHNT and CDR2 FRNRAP. V gave up 0 bases and J gave up 2 bases, with 9 bases separating them. Written as DNA, the CDR3 is TGTGCTAGTGGTTTGGTGACAGGTAACACAGATACGCAGTATTTT. Its translation: CASGLVTGNTDTQYF.

This clonotype is deemed medium-sized. V gene TRBV4-1 combines with J gene TRBJ1-4, with 8 bases identical to TRBD1. Trimming removed 0 bases from V and 8 bases from J; junction bases left unmatched: 11. Germline V gene sequence: CDR1 MGHRA, CDR2 YSYEKL. CDR3 length: 17 amino acids. In DNA form, the CDR3 reads TGCGCCAGCAGCCAAGATGAGGCGACAGGGGAGTTCGAAAAACTGTTTTTT. This translates into CASSQDEATGEFEKLFF.

This clonotype occurred a few times. The chain combines TRBV7-9 with TRBJ2-7; 7 bases align to TRBD1. The CDR3 runs to 16 residues. Per germline, CDR1 SEHNR and CDR2 FQNEAQ (reference sequence). With 5 bases clipped from V and 3 bases from J, the junction kept 13 bases outside the gene matches. CDR3 bases: TGTGCCAGCAGCCCGCAGGGGGTCGCTACAGTCTACGAGCAGTACTTC. Translation gives CASSPQGVATVYEQYF.

This clonotype was observed a handful of times. This chain links TRBV5-8 with TRBJ1-1; the D gene is possibly TRBD1 (5 bases). This CDR3 region has 12 residues. Per germline, CDR1 SGHTS and CDR2 YDEGEE. V was clipped by 6 bases and J by 6 bases, with 12 bases between them. The CDR3: CASTPWGAEAFF. The CDR3, as DNA: TGTGCCAGCACGCCATGGGGGGCTGAAGCTTTCTTT.

CDR3 sequence: CVLRPSTDTQYF. The CDR3 nucleotides are TGTGTACTGCGGCCTAGCACAGATACGCAGTATTTT. This chain joins TRBV7-9 and TRBJ2-3; D unresolved. Germline V gene lookup returns CDR1 SEHNR and CDR2 FQNEAQ (reference sequence). This CDR3 region has 12 residues. The whole variable domain, filled in from reference TRBV7-9 and TRBJ2-3, reads DTGVSQNPRHKITKRGQNVTFRCDPISEHNRLYWYRQTLGQGPEFLTYFQNEAQLEKSRLLSDRFSAERPKGSFSTLEIQRTEQGDSAMYLCVLRPSTDTQYFGPGTRLTVL.

The chain employs TRBV5-1 and TRBJ2-5, with D perhaps matching TRBD1 (6 bases). The V end was cut by 0 bases, the J end by 2 bases, with 17 bases between. This CDR3 is 17 amino acids long. Germline CDR1 and CDR2: SGHRS and YFSETQ. The CDR3 DNA sequence: TGCGCCAGCAGCTTGGTGGCCAGGGGAAGGGGTCAAGAGACCCAGTACTTC. Protein: CASSLVARGRGQETQYF.